This T cell receptor beta chain comes out of a study of T cells in Graves' hyperthyroidism and ophthalmopathy. The sample of blood was obtained at first hyperthyroidism diagnosis (before any ophthalmopathy symptoms). An approximately 10 ml volume of fresh peripheral blood provided the PBMCs. About this clonotype: What it binds is unknown.

Notes on the study in general: In the blood, most expanded thyroid clonotypes above 0.001 appeared as well.

RNA transcripts gave rise to amplified TCR beta CDR3 regions. A first-round RT-PCR of the TCR CDR3 used the HTBI primer set. TCRdb reprocessed the multiplex PCR reads with MiXCR, giving one entry per CDR3 protein. The repertoire holds some 370,000 distinct CDR3 sequences, with approximately 18% as singletons. Germline V gives CDR1 DFQATT, CDR2 SNEGSKA (reference sequence). The ends lost 5 bases at V and 3 bases at J; junction bases unmatched: 4. The CDR3 totals 14 residues. The sample was blood. The chain is built from TRBV20-1 and TRBJ2-7, with 13 bases fitting TRBD2. The sequence was collected from a woman in her twenties or thirties with Graves' hyperthyroidism that later progressed to Graves' ophthalmopathy. The CDR3 sequence is CSAAGLAGVYEQYF. DNA for the CDR3: TGCAGTGCTGCTGGACTAGCGGGGGTCTACGAGCAGTACTTC.